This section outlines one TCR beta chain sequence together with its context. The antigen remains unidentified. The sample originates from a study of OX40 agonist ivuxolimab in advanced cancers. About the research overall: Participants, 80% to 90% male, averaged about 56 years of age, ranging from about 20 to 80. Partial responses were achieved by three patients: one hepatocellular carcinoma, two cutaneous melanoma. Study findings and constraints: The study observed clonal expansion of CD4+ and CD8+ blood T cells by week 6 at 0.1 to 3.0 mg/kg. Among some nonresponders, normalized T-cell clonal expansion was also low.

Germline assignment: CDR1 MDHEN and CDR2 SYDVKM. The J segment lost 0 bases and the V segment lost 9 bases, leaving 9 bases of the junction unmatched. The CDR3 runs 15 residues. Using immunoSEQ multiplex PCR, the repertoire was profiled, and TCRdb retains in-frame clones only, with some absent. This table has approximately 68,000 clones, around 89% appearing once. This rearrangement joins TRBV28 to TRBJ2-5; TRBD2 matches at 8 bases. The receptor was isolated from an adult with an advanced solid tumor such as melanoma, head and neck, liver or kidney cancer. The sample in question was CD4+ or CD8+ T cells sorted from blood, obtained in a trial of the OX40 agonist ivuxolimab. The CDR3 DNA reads TGTGCCAGTCGGGGGGGTAGCGGGAACCAAGAGACCCAGTACTTC. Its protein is CASRGGSGNQETQYF.